A selection of T cell receptor beta chains follows, all from one sample in a study of T cell responses to AZD1222 COVID-19 vaccine. The protocol was immunoSEQ multiplex PCR, while the TCRdb copy is restricted to in-frame clones and leaves out a portion. This sample has about 110,000 clones, with around nine tenths found just once. The material sequenced was peripheral blood, taken 28 days after the second AZD1222 dose. Receptors were obtained from an adult who received the AZD1222 COVID-19 vaccine. CDR3s include the opening cysteine and the closing phenylalanine or tryptophan. The order of the fields is clone size, V gene, D gene, J gene, CDR3 protein, CDR3 DNA. D genes are given only for firm matches. The size field is filled for only some rows; it gives once, few, many or a size class.

NA	TRBV28	NA	TRBJ2-4	CASSWDGGKNIQYF	TGTGCCAGCAGTTGGGACGGGGGCAAAAACATTCAGTACTTC
once	TRBV28	TRBD1	TRBJ1-2	CASSFFQGGNYGYTF	TGTGCCAGCAGTTTTTTTCAGGGGGGAAACTATGGCTACACCTTC
NA	TRBV7-9	NA	TRBJ2-3	CASSFLALGASDTQYF	TGTGCCAGCAGCTTTCTGGCGTTGGGGGCATCAGATACGCAGTATTTT
NA	TRBV6-5	TRBD1	TRBJ1-2	CASSYQGDYGYTF	TGTGCCAGCAGTTACCAGGGGGACTATGGCTACACCTTC
NA	TRBV6-5	TRBD1	TRBJ1-2	CASSYSRDRSNYGYTF	TGTGCCAGCAGTTACTCCCGGGACAGATCTAACTATGGCTACACCTTC
NA	TRBV4-1	NA	TRBJ1-2	CASSQGPETIYGYTF	TGCGCCAGCAGCCAAGGACCGGAGACCATCTATGGCTACACCTTC
few	TRBV7-2	NA	TRBJ1-4	CASSLTGFTEKLFF	TGTGCCAGCAGCTTAACAGGCTTTACTGAAAAACTGTTTTTT
NA	TRBV6-5	NA	TRBJ1-2	CASSSLLGGSYGYTF	TGTGCCAGCAGTTCCTTACTCGGCGGCAGCTATGGCTACACCTTC
NA	TRBV3-1/TRBV3-2	TRBD2	TRBJ2-2	CASSPTGLAGVNTGELFF	TGTGCCAGCAGCCCCACGGGACTAGCGGGGGTCAACACCGGGGAGCTGTTTTTT
NA	TRBV29-1	NA	TRBJ1-2	CSVPGLNYGYTF	TGCAGCGTTCCGGGACTTAACTATGGCTACACCTTC
NA	TRBV7-2	NA	TRBJ2-3	CASSFGVKTDTQYF	TGTGCCAGCAGCTTCGGGGTCAAGACAGATACGCAGTATTTT
NA	TRBV21-1	NA	TRBJ2-2	CASGGAPGELFF	TGTGCCAGCGGGGGGGCCCCCGGGGAGCTGTTTTTT
NA	TRBV10-3	NA	TRBJ2-5	CASRKGSSQETQYF	TGTGCCTCCAGGAAGGGGTCGTCACAAGAGACCCAGTACTTC
NA	TRBV5-1	NA	TRBJ2-3	CASSPTRTDTQYF	TGCGCCAGCTCCCCCACCCGAACCGATACGCAGTATTTT
NA	TRBV4-2	TRBD1	TRBJ2-7	CASRRDRTGAYEQYF	TGTGCCAGCCGACGGGACAGGACGGGTGCCTACGAGCAGTACTTC
once	TRBV19	TRBD1	TRBJ1-5	CASSFGQGGQPQHF	TGTGCCAGTAGTTTTGGACAGGGCGGTCAGCCCCAGCATTTT
NA	TRBV7-6	TRBD2	TRBJ2-1	CASSLAGRGVTNEQFF	TGTGCCAGCAGCTTAGCGGGGAGGGGTGTAACGAATGAGCAGTTCTTC
NA	TRBV7-9	TRBD1	TRBJ1-3	CASSQTGTGNTIYF	TGTGCCAGCAGCCAGACAGGGACGGGAAACACCATATATTTT
NA	TRBV19	NA	TRBJ1-5	CASSIGGDNNQPQHF	TGTGCCAGTAGTATAGGTGGGGACAACAATCAGCCCCAGCATTTT
NA	TRBV10-3	TRBD2	TRBJ2-1	CAITRAKLRSGGYNEQFF	TGTGCCATCACCCGAGCGAAGTTACGGAGCGGGGGGTACAATGAGCAGTTCTTC